One sample yielded the 30 T cell receptor beta chains listed below, sequenced in a study of identical twins (dated by TCRdb to the mid-2010s). The library was made by 5' RACE. The sequencing machine was an Illumina HiSeq 2000. TCRdb redid the processing of the public reads, applying fastp at Q25 and MiXCR, and retained in-frame beta chains. When rows share a CDR3 protein, they turn into one entry using the most common DNA and genes. This sample comprises a few hundred thousand distinct CDR3 sequences, roughly a tenth of them detected only once. The ten largest clones represent about 9.1% of the sample. Sequencing used memory T cells sorted from blood. The label giving this sample's cell subset or site can be read as: CD45RO+ enriched T cells. The source of these receptors is a man in his forties or fifties in good health.

This clonotype was recorded many times. The V and J genes are TRBV10-3 and TRBJ2-1; 11 bases match TRBD2. Trimming cost V 0 bases and J 3 bases; bases outside gene matches: 1. The CDR3 has 16 residues. Germline loops: CDR1 ENHRY, CDR2 SYGVKD. The DNA for the CDR3 is TGTGCCATCAGTGAGTCGGGACTAGCGGACTACAATGAGCAGTTCTTC. Protein sequence: CAISESGLADYNEQFF.

The V call is TRBV6-6, the J call TRBJ2-7; a weak D match, TRBD1 (7 bases). Germline V lookup: CDR1 MNHNY, CDR2 SVGAGI (reference sequence). The ends were cut back, 6 bases at V and 2 bases at J, with 11 bases in the middle. The CDR3 runs to 13 residues. The CDR3 DNA is TGTGCCAGCAGGGACAGGACTACCTACGAGCAGTACTTC. It yields the protein CASRDRTTYEQYF.

This clonotype was found many times. The chain is built from TRBV6-2 or TRBV6-3 and TRBJ2-7; D ambiguous. Germline CDR1 reads MNHEY; CDR2 reads SVGEGT. V gave up 8 bases and J gave up 5 bases, with 10 bases separating them. The CDR3 extends over 11 amino acids. The CDR3 region has the DNA TGTGCCAGCGGCCGATTCCACGAGCAGTACTTC. This gives the protein CASGRFHEQYF.

Only a few counts were recorded for this clonotype. This CDR3 reads CAISEGSEGNEQYF. CDR3 nucleotides: TGTGCCATCAGTGAGGGATCGGAGGGTAACGAGCAGTACTTC. V gene TRBV10-3 combines with J gene TRBJ2-7; D is possibly TRBD2 (6 bases). The germline V and J ends were trimmed by 2 bases and 5 bases, with 13 bases remaining between them. The CDR3 spans 14 residues. The germline gives CDR1 ENHRY, CDR2 SYGVKD.

This clonotype has ten or more counts. V usage is TRBV5-1 and J usage is TRBJ2-5; 9 bases line up with TRBD1. Germline V CDR1 and CDR2: SGHRS, YFSETQ. The CDR3 spans 14 residues. Trimming at V came to 0 bases and at J to 4 bases, leaving 1 base not matched to a gene. The CDR3 DNA follows: TGCGCCAGCAGCTTGGCGGGACAGGGAGAGACCCAGTACTTC. It yields the protein CASSLAGQGETQYF.

This clonotype was detected a few times. The V call is TRBV6-5, the J call TRBJ1-6; D not resolved. The CDR3 runs 14 residues. Germline-derived CDR1 and CDR2 are MNHEY and SVGAGI. V dropped 8 bases and J dropped 7 bases, with 15 bases sitting between them. Here the CDR3 DNA reads TGTGCCAGCTGTTTCCCGGTTGACAATTCACCCCTCCACTTT. This codes for CASCFPVDNSPLHF.

This clonotype was seen many times. The chain couples TRBV27 to TRBJ2-2; D is possibly TRBD1 or TRBD2 (7 bases each). The CDR3 loop spans 16 amino acids. Between the trimmed V and J ends, which lost 8 bases and 6 bases, there was a span of 22 bases. Germline assignment: CDR1 MNHEY and CDR2 SMNVEV (reference sequence). The DNA for the CDR3 is TGTGCCAGCCCAGGGGGGGATAAATGGGACGCCGGGGAGCTGTTTTTT. Translated, it gives CASPGGDKWDAGELFF.

V gene TRBV6-1 combines with J gene TRBJ2-3; unclear D gene. Trimming took off 5 bases at V and 3 bases at J, with 12 bases between the two ends. CDR1 and CDR2 from the germline V gene are MNHNS and SASEGT. The CDR3 has 14 residues. The CDR3 coding sequence is TGTGCCAGCAGTCCTCCCCCCCCAACAGATACGCAGTATTTT. Translation gives CASSPPPPTDTQYF.

This clonotype was detected many times. The V gene is TRBV20-1, the J gene TRBJ2-5, with TRBD1 identical over 7 bases. The germline gives CDR1 DFQATT, CDR2 SNEGSKA (reference sequence). The CDR3 covers 13 residues. J was trimmed by 4 bases and V by 6 bases; bases with no gene match: 8. Written as DNA, the CDR3 is TGCAGTGCCGCGGCGACAGGGTTAGAGACCCAGTACTTC. Encoded protein: CSAAATGLETQYF.

Only a few counts were recorded for this clonotype. In DNA form, the CDR3 reads TGTGCCACCAGCAGTTCCGGGTCCCCCTACAATGAGCAGTTCTTC. The encoded protein is CATSSSGSPYNEQFF. The chain couples TRBV15 to TRBJ2-1; no firm D call. CDR1 is LNHNV, CDR2 YYDKDF, per germline (reference sequence). Deletions cut 3 bases from V and 2 bases from J, with 11 bases between. The length of the CDR3 is 15 residues.

This clonotype was picked up many times. V gene TRBV10-2 combines with J gene TRBJ2-1; 10 positions agree with TRBD1. The CDR3 loop spans 15 amino acids. J was trimmed by 6 bases and V by 6 bases; bases with no gene match: 8. Germline-derived CDR1 and CDR2 are WSHSY and SAAADI. In DNA form, the CDR3 reads TGCGCCAGCAGGGCAGGGACAGGGGTTTCCAATGAGCAGTTCTTC. Protein: CASRAGTGVSNEQFF.

The genes are TRBV6-2 or TRBV6-3 and TRBJ1-5; no clear D. Germline loops: CDR1 MNHEY, CDR2 SVGEGT. This CDR3 contains 17 residues. Trimming removed 5 bases from V and 3 bases from J, with 20 bases in between. The CDR3 sequence is CASSKTPDGRFNQPQHF. In DNA, the CDR3 is TGTGCCAGCAGTAAAACCCCGGACGGGAGATTCAATCAGCCCCAGCATTTT.

V and J are TRBV14 and TRBJ2-7; the D gene is possibly TRBD2 (5 bases). Germline V lookup: CDR1 SGHDN, CDR2 FVKESK. The CDR3 spans 18 residues. V was pared by 5 bases and J by 0 bases, with 23 bases between. DNA of the CDR3: TGTGCCAGCAGCACCACACCTCTACTAGGCCGAAGCTCCTACGAGCAGTACTTC. Its translation: CASSTTPLLGRSSYEQYF.

This clonotype was observed a handful of times. The chain has TRBV21-1 and TRBJ2-7; no check of the table's D call, TRBD1, against the DNA was made. TRBV21-1 is deemed a pseudogene. This CDR3 has 16 residues. CDR3 region: CASSNPGQQFPYEQYF. CDR3 nucleotide sequence: TGTGCCAGCAGCAACCCGGGACAGCAATTTCCCTACGAGCAGTACTTC.

This clonotype was observed many times. The chain links TRBV4-1 to TRBJ2-5, with unresolved D. Germline CDR1 is MGHRA and CDR2 is YSYEKL. CDR3 length equals 13 residues. Trimming left V 2 bases short and J 6 bases short, with 10 bases between. The CDR3 spells CASSQLILQTQYF. The CDR3 DNA follows: TGCGCCAGCAGCCAACTAATCTTGCAGACCCAGTACTTC.

This clonotype came up many times. The V and J genes are TRBV30 and TRBJ2-1, with 10 bases fitting TRBD2. With 4 bases clipped from V and 1 base from J, the junction kept 13 bases outside the gene matches. The germline V gene has CDR1 GTSNPN and CDR2 SVGIG (reference sequence). This CDR3 spans 18 amino acids. The CDR3 DNA sequence: TGTGCCTGGAAACGGGCTAGCGGGAGATACAAATCCTACAATGAGCAGTTCTTC. This gives the protein CAWKRASGRYKSYNEQFF. The variable domain in full, with the rest retrieved from reference TRBV30 and TRBJ2-1, is SQTIHQWPATLVQPVGSPLSLECTVEGTSNPNLYWYRQAAGRGLQLLFYSVGIGQISSEVPQNLSASRPQDRQFILSSKKLLLSDSGFYLCAWKRASGRYKSYNEQFFGPGTRLTVL.

This clonotype has only a few counts. The chain couples TRBV27 to TRBJ1-4; D possibly corresponds to TRBD1 (6 bases). Trimming removed 8 bases from V and 2 bases from J, with 18 bases in between. The CDR3 runs 16 residues. Germline values: CDR1 MNHEY, CDR2 SMNVEV (reference sequence). CDR3 sequence reads: CASGSNSGVTNEKLFF. The DNA of the CDR3 is TGTGCCAGCGGTTCGAACTCAGGGGTGACTAATGAAAAACTGTTTTTT.

Only one count was recorded for this clonotype. The rearrangement links TRBV20-1 to TRBJ2-1; 7 bases match TRBD2. V was clipped by 1 base and J by 8 bases; unmatched bases: 8. Germline V gene sequence: CDR1 DFQATT, CDR2 SNEGSKA (reference sequence). The CDR3 spans 14 residues. For the CDR3, the DNA is TGCAGTGCTAGAGTAGAGGGAGGGATTTATGAGCAGTTCTTC. It specifies CSARVEGGIYEQFF.

This clonotype was recorded a few times. This sequence joins TRBV7-2 and TRBJ1-1, with unresolved D. Germline lookup yields CDR1 SGHTA and CDR2 FQGNSA. With 5 bases removed from V and 1 base from J, the gap between germline ends came to 8 bases. CDR3 length equals 13 residues. CDR3 sequence: CASSRKGNTEAFF. The CDR3 DNA reads as TGTGCCAGCAGCCGAAAGGGGAACACTGAAGCTTTCTTT. The complete variable domain, with remaining parts taken from reference TRBV7-2 and TRBJ1-1, reads GAGVSQSPSNKVTEKGKDVELRCDPISGHTALYWYRQSLGQGLEFLIYFQGNSAPDKSGLPSDRFSAERTGGSVSTLTIQRTQQEDSAVYLCASSRKGNTEAFFGQGTRLTVV.

In its sample, this clonotype was seen a few times. V usage is TRBV4-1 and J usage is TRBJ2-1; 8 bases match TRBD1. Germline CDR1 reads MGHRA; CDR2 reads YSYEKL. V was pared by 1 base and J by 6 bases, with 5 bases of the junction left unmatched. The CDR3 totals 15 residues. CDR3 DNA sequence: TGCGCCAGCAGCCAAGTAACAGGGGGTGGCAATGAGCAGTTCTTC. It encodes CASSQVTGGGNEQFF.

The chain carries TRBV7-2 and TRBJ2-7; D tentatively fits TRBD1 or TRBD2 (5 bases each). CDR1 and CDR2 from the germline V gene are SGHTA and FQGNSA. The CDR3 length is 15 residues. V was clipped by 0 bases and J by 0 bases, with 9 bases between them. The CDR3: CASSLAGTISYEQYF. The CDR3, as DNA: TGTGCCAGCAGCTTAGCGGGGACCATCTCCTACGAGCAGTACTTC.

This clonotype was observed many times. The V and J genes are TRBV28 and TRBJ2-7; 11 bases agree with TRBD2. CDR3 length equals 16 residues. V dropped 1 base and J dropped 5; count of bases not matched to a gene: 7. From germline, CDR1 is MDHEN and CDR2 SYDVKM. In nucleotides, the CDR3 is TGTGCCAGCAGTTTATTAGCGGGAGGGTTCATGGACGAGCAGTACTTC. Amino acid sequence: CASSLLAGGFMDEQYF.

This sequence joins TRBV4-2 and TRBJ2-3; D may match TRBD1 or TRBD2 (5 bases each). The CDR3 has 14 residues. Germline assignment: CDR1 LGHNA and CDR2 YNFKEQ. V was shortened by 4 bases and J by 6 bases, with 14 bases between the two germline ends. The CDR3 sequence is CASSPGRASDTQYF. CDR3 coding DNA: TGTGCCAGCAGCCCGGGACGAGCTAGCGATACGCAGTATTTT.

The chain uses TRBV2 and TRBJ1-1, with a possible D match to TRBD1 (6 bases). Germline CDR1 is SNHLY and CDR2 is FYNNEI. There are 15 residues in the CDR3. Trimming stripped 0 bases from V and 1 base from J, with 9 bases between. The CDR3 nucleotides are TGTGCCAGCAGTGAAGCGGGCAGGGGGAACACTGAAGCTTTCTTT. Translated, it gives CASSEAGRGNTEAFF. Full variable domain (missing parts from reference TRBV2 and TRBJ1-1): EPEVTQTPSHQVTQMGQEVILRCVPISNHLYFYWYRQILGQKVEFLVSFYNNEISEKSEIFDDQFSVERPDGSNFTLKIRSTKLEDSAMYFCASSEAGRGNTEAFFGQGTRLTVV.

This chain joins TRBV5-1 and TRBJ1-3; 7 nucleotides match TRBD1. Germline-derived CDR1 and CDR2 are SGHRS and YFSETQ. This CDR3 contains 17 residues. V lost 0 bases to trimming and J lost 3 bases; unmatched junction nucleotides: 9. CDR3 sequence (DNA): TGCGCCAGCAGCTTGGCACACGCCGGGACAGTTGGAAACACCATATATTTT. Protein: CASSLAHAGTVGNTIYF.

CDR3: CASGGLAGVNEQFF. The CDR3 DNA reads as TGCGCCAGCGGGGGACTAGCGGGAGTGAATGAGCAGTTCTTC. The V call is TRBV4-1, the J call TRBJ2-1; TRBD2 aligns across 14 bases. Germline CDR1 and CDR2: MGHRA and YSYEKL. The V gene end was trimmed by 8 bases and the J gene end by 7 bases; junction bases not matched to a gene: 4. CDR3 length: 14 residues.

This clonotype occurred a few times. The chain combines TRBV20-1 with TRBJ2-5; 9 bases fit TRBD2. This CDR3 spans 15 amino acids. V shed 0 bases, J shed 5 bases, and the junction held 7 bases outside the gene matches. Per germline, CDR1 DFQATT and CDR2 SNEGSKA (reference sequence). CDR3 residues: CSARENSGGGETQYF. In DNA form, the CDR3 reads TGCAGTGCTAGAGAGAATAGCGGGGGCGGGGAGACCCAGTACTTC.

This clonotype was picked up a small number of times. V and J are TRBV20-1 and TRBJ2-1, with D uncertain. The germline V gene has CDR1 DFQATT and CDR2 SNEGSKA (reference sequence). Trimming removed 6 bases at V and 0 bases at J, with 15 bases between. The CDR3 contains 15 residues. CDR3 in amino acids: CSAPSENDSYNEQFF. As DNA, the CDR3 is TGCAGTGCGCCTTCTGAGAATGACTCCTACAATGAGCAGTTCTTC.

This clonotype appeared many times. The chain uses TRBV4-1 and TRBJ2-1; D unresolved. Germline V gene sequence: CDR1 MGHRA, CDR2 YSYEKL. V gave up 1 base and J gave up 4 bases, with 8 bases separating them. This CDR3 is 14 amino acids long. In DNA form, the CDR3 reads TGCGCCAGCAGCCAAGTGGGCACATACAATGAGCAGTTCTTC. Amino acids: CASSQVGTYNEQFF.

This clonotype appeared a single time. This sequence joins TRBV20-1 and TRBJ2-1; D is possibly TRBD2 (6 bases). The germline V gene has CDR1 DFQATT and CDR2 SNEGSKA (reference sequence). Trimming left V 7 bases short and J 6 bases short, with 13 bases between. The CDR3 runs 12 residues. For the CDR3, the DNA is TGCAGTGTATTCCGGAGGGCCAATGAGCAGTTCTTC. Protein product: CSVFRRANEQFF.